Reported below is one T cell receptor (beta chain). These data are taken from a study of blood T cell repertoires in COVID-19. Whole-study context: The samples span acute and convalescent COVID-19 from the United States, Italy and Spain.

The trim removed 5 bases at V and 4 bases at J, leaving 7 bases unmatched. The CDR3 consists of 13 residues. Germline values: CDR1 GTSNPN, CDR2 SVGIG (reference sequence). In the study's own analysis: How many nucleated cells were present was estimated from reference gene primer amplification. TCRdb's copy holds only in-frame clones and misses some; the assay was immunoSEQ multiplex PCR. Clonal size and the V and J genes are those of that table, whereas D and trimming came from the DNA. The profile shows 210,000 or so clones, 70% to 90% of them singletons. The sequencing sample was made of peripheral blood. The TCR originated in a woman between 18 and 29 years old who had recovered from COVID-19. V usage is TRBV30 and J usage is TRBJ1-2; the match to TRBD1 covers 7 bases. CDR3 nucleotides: TGTGCCTGGGTGGACAGGAATATCTATGGCTACACCTTC. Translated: CAWVDRNIYGYTF.